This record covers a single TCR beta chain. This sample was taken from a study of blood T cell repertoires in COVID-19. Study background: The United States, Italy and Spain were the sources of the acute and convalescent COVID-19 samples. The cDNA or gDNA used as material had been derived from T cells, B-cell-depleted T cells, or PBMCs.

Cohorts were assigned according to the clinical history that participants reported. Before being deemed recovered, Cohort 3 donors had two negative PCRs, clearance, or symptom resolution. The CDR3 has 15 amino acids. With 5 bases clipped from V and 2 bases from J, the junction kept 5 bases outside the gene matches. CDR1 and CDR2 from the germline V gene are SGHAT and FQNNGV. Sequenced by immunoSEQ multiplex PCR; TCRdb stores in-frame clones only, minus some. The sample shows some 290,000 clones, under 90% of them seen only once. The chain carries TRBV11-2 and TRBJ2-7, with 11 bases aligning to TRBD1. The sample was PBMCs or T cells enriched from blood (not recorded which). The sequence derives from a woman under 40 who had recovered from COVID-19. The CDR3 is CASSIGTGGPYEQYF. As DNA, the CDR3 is TGTGCCAGCAGCATCGGGACAGGGGGTCCCTACGAGCAGTACTTC.